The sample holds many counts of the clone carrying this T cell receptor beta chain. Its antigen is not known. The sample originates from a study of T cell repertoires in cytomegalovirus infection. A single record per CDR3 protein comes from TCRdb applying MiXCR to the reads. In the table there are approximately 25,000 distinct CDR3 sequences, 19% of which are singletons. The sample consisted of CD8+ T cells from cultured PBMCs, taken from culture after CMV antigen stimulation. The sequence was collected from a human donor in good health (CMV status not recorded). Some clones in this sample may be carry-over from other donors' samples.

The CDR3 DNA reads as TGTGCCAGCAGCTTTGGACACCAGAACACTGAAGCTTTCTTT. Its protein is CASSFGHQNTEAFF. The chain couples TRBV7-9 to TRBJ1-1, with a tentative D call TRBD1 (5 bases). Per germline, CDR1 SEHNR and CDR2 FQNEAQ (reference sequence). V lost 3 bases and J lost 1, with 9 bases in between. The CDR3 has 14 residues.